The 10 T cell receptor beta chains listed next were all sequenced from one sample in a study of regulatory T cells in long-lasting Graves disease (dated by TCRdb to the early 2020s). The sample's time point label, decoded: persistent/refractory GD, antithyroid drugs over 5 years with positive TRAb. RNA was extracted from PBMCs in TRIzol for both TCR sequencing and RNA sequencing. Libraries came from multiplex PCR. Sequencing relied on an Illumina HiSeq 4000. To build TCR beta libraries, CDR3 regions were amplified by Arm-PCR using iRepertoire HTBI primers. TCRdb reprocessing: public reads trimmed at Q25 with fastp, clones called with MiXCR, in-frame beta chains kept. Rows with a matching CDR3 protein are joined into one entry that keeps the most common DNA and genes. Across this sample there are about 420,000 distinct CDR3 sequences, with about a quarter seen only once. The ten largest clones capture roughly a quarter of the sample.

Sequencing used peripheral blood mononuclear cells (PBMCs), obtained when the disease was refractory, from a patient treated with antithyroid drugs. Receptors were obtained from a female donor with Graves disease.

The V gene is TRBV6-1, the J gene TRBJ1-5; TRBD1 aligns across 10 bases. The V gene end was trimmed by 5 bases and the J gene end by 7 bases; junction bases not matched to a gene: 8. The CDR3 is 15 amino acids. Germline V lookup: CDR1 MNHNS, CDR2 SASEGT. The CDR3 sequence is CASSRGQGTGQPQHF. The CDR3 DNA follows: TGTGCCAGCAGTAGGGGACAGGGGACTGGGCAGCCCCAGCATTTT.

This rearrangement joins TRBV7-9 to TRBJ1-4; no reliable D call. Trimming removed 5 bases from V and 0 bases from J, with 10 bases in between. The CDR3 sequence is 15 residues long. Germline values: CDR1 SEHNR, CDR2 FQNEAQ (reference sequence). The CDR3 loop reads CASSRSGATNEKLFF. The DNA of the CDR3 is TGTGCCAGCAGCCGCTCGGGTGCAACTAATGAAAAACTGTTTTTT.

This clonotype was counted only a few times. The chain employs TRBV5-1 and TRBJ1-1; D may be TRBD1 (5 bases). V was trimmed by 0 bases and J by 0 bases, leaving 12 bases between them. CDR1 and CDR2 (germline): SGHRS, YFSETQ. The CDR3 runs 16 residues. Here the CDR3 reads CASSLGGRSLNTEAFF. DNA for the CDR3: TGCGCCAGCAGCTTGGGGGGCCGTTCTCTGAACACTGAAGCTTTCTTT.

This clonotype was picked up a small number of times. The rearrangement uses TRBV29-1 and TRBJ2-7, with 8 bases fitting TRBD1. CDR3 length: 12 residues. V lost 6 bases and J lost 4; bases outside the gene matches: 5. Germline V gene sequence: CDR1 SQVTM, CDR2 ANQGSEA. CDR3 protein: CSVTRQGYEQYF. CDR3 nucleotide sequence: TGCAGCGTCACCCGACAGGGGTACGAGCAGTACTTC.

This clonotype was recorded many times. This rearrangement joins TRBV6-2 or TRBV6-3 to TRBJ1-2; D is perhaps TRBD1 (5 bases). V shed 0 bases and J shed 0 bases, with 11 bases lying between them. This CDR3 spans 16 amino acids. Germline CDR1 is MNHEY and CDR2 is SVGEGT. The CDR3 here is CASSYSRVGSNYGYTF. In DNA, the CDR3 is TGTGCCAGCAGTTACTCCAGGGTCGGCTCTAACTATGGCTACACCTTC.

The chain is built from TRBV5-1 and TRBJ2-7; D is perhaps TRBD2 (5 bases). This CDR3 contains 14 residues. Trimming took off 3 bases at V and 0 bases at J, with 10 bases between the two ends. Germline CDR1 SGHRS, CDR2 YFSETQ. As DNA, the CDR3 is TGCGCCAGCAGCTGGACTGCAAGCTCCTACGAGCAGTACTTC. Amino acid sequence: CASSWTASSYEQYF.

This clonotype showed up many times. The rearrangement uses TRBV6-5 and TRBJ1-2; perhaps TRBD1 as D (5 bases). Germline V gene data show CDR1 as MNHEY and CDR2 as SVGAGI. V lost 2 bases and J lost 3, with 13 bases in between. This CDR3 contains 15 residues. The CDR3 DNA sequence: TGTGCCAGCAGTTACAACCGGGGCCGATACTATGGCTACACCTTC. Amino acids: CASSYNRGRYYGYTF.

This clonotype was observed at least ten times. The chain has TRBV5-1 and TRBJ2-1, with 9 bases fitting TRBD2. CDR3 length: 15 amino acids. Looked up from germline, CDR1 is SGHRS and CDR2 is YFSETQ. V gave up 5 bases and J gave up 2 bases; unmatched junction bases: 5. CDR3 nucleotides: TGCGCCAGCAGTTTTAGCGGGAGAACCTACAATGAGCAGTTCTTC. It specifies CASSFSGRTYNEQFF.

The chain couples TRBV7-7 to TRBJ2-7; possible D gene TRBD2, 5 bases. The V end lost 0 bases, the J end lost 0 bases, and 6 bases lay between the germline ends. CDR3 length equals 14 residues. Germline CDR1 and CDR2: SSHAT and FNYEAQ (reference sequence). In nucleotides, the CDR3 is TGTGCCAGCAGCTTAGCGAGGGACTCCTACGAGCAGTACTTC. This gives the protein CASSLARDSYEQYF. The whole variable domain, remainder taken from reference TRBV7-7 and TRBJ2-7, is GAGVSQSPRYKVTKRGQDVTLRCDPISSHATLYWYQQALGQGPEFLTYFNYEAQPDKSGLPSDRFSAERPEGSISTLTIQRTEQRDSAMYRCASSLARDSYEQYFGPGTRLTVT.

A word on this clonotype: One end of the junction does not line up with germline, which may come from a read error. The J gene is TRBJ2-4, the V gene TRBV29-1, with 8 bases fitting TRBD1. The CDR3 has 12 amino acids. Germline CDR1 and CDR2: SQVTM and ANQGSEA. In DNA form, the CDR3 reads TGCAGCGTTGAAGTGAGGACAGGGATTCCGTACTTC. This translates into CSVEVRTGIPYF.